Listed here are 24 T cell receptor beta chains from one sample, sequenced in a study of graft-versus-host responses after intestinal transplantation. What these receptors recognize is not known. Clones were sequenced by immunoSEQ multiplex PCR, and TCRdb holds only the in-frame ones, with some missing. The table includes tens of thousands of clones, just under 95% detected once. The sequenced sample was unstimulated CD8+ T cells sorted from spleen or lymph node cells, obtained before intestinal transplant. The receptors shown here come from a human donor who received an intestinal transplant.

The V call is TRBV21-1, the J call TRBJ1-2; the D call in the table, TRBD1, was not verified against the DNA. TRBV21-1 is described as a pseudogene. The CDR3 runs to 18 residues. The CDR3 region is CASSKWGHGQGMFYGYTF. DNA for the CDR3: TGTGCCAGCAGCAAATGGGGACACGGACAGGGAATGTTTTATGGCTACACCTTC.

This chain connects TRBV6-5 to TRBJ2-1; 9 bases agree with TRBD2. The length of the CDR3 is 15 residues. The V gene end was trimmed by 6 bases and the J gene end by 2 bases; junction bases not matched to a gene: 5. Germline V gene data show CDR1 as MNHEY and CDR2 as SVGAGI. CDR3 sequence reads: CASRLSGSTYNEQFF. The CDR3 DNA is TGTGCCAGCAGACTTAGCGGGAGCACCTACAATGAGCAGTTCTTC.

In its sample, this clone was seen once. The rearrangement uses TRBV5-1 and TRBJ2-5; the D gene is possibly TRBD2 (5 bases). Germline V gene lookup returns CDR1 SGHRS and CDR2 YFSETQ. V was cut by 7 bases and J by 10 bases, with 14 bases left in between. This CDR3 has 11 amino acids. CDR3 bases: TGCGCCAGCGGTCCCGGGGTAGGCCAGTACTTC. Translating gives CASGPGVGQYF.

The chain links TRBV28 to TRBJ2-2, with unresolved D. There are 14 residues in the CDR3. Germline V gene data show CDR1 as MDHEN and CDR2 as SYDVKM. Between the trimmed V and J ends, which lost 2 bases and 4 bases, there was a span of 8 bases. The CDR3 loop is CASSLGPATGELFF. The DNA of the CDR3 is TGTGCCAGCAGTTTAGGGCCGGCCACCGGGGAGCTGTTTTTT.

The rearrangement uses TRBV6-5 and TRBJ1-6; D might be TRBD1 (6 bases). V was clipped by 6 bases and J by 8 bases, with 17 bases between them. The CDR3 contains 15 residues. Germline V lookup: CDR1 MNHEY, CDR2 SVGAGI. The CDR3 spells CASSPWQGQDSPLHF. Here the CDR3 DNA reads TGTGCCAGCAGCCCTTGGCAGGGGCAAGATTCACCCCTCCACTTT.

This rearrangement joins TRBV4-1 to TRBJ2-1, with TRBD2 as a possible D gene (5 bases). Germline V gene data show CDR1 as MGHRA and CDR2 as YSYEKL. Trimming cost V 0 bases and J 7 bases, with 13 bases left between them. This CDR3 is 15 amino acids long. The CDR3 DNA reads TGCGCCAGCAGCCAAGATCTAGCTGGGGTAAATGAGCAGTTCTTC. This gives the protein CASSQDLAGVNEQFF.

The chain recombines TRBV7-9 with TRBJ1-1, with no clear D. V lost 7 bases and J 8 bases, leaving 17 bases between the germline ends. This CDR3 has 13 amino acids. In germline, CDR1 is SEHNR, CDR2 FQNEAQ (reference sequence). The CDR3 protein is CASISTEANEAFF. In DNA form, the CDR3 reads TGTGCCAGCATCTCAACGGAGGCCAACGAAGCTTTCTTT.

The V call is TRBV7-9, the J call TRBJ2-7; 9 bases agree with TRBD2. From germline, CDR1 is SEHNR and CDR2 FQNEAQ (reference sequence). Trimming cost V 5 bases and J 2 bases; bases outside gene matches: 13. The CDR3 extends over 17 amino acids. In nucleotides, the CDR3 is TGTGCCAGCAGCCCTACCCTCGGGCGGGAGGGCCCCTACGAGCAGTACTTC. Protein sequence: CASSPTLGREGPYEQYF. Variable domain in full (rest from reference TRBV7-9 and TRBJ2-7): DTGVSQNPRHKITKRGQNVTFRCDPISEHNRLYWYRQTLGQGPEFLTYFQNEAQLEKSRLLSDRFSAERPKGSFSTLEIQRTEQGDSAMYLCASSPTLGREGPYEQYFGPGTRLTVT.

This chain uses TRBV28 with TRBJ2-5; 9 nucleotides align to TRBD2. Germline lookup yields CDR1 MDHEN and CDR2 SYDVKM. Trimming at V came to 0 bases and at J to 2 bases, leaving 4 bases not matched to a gene. There are 16 residues in the CDR3. The CDR3 coding sequence is TGTGCCAGCAGTTTATGGACTAGCGGACTACAAGAGACCCAGTACTTC. Its protein product is CASSLWTSGLQETQYF. Complete variable domain (other parts from reference TRBV28 and TRBJ2-5): DVKVTQSSRYLVKRTGEKVFLECVQDMDHENMFWYRQDPGLGLRLIYFSYDVKMKEKGDIPEGYSVSREKKERFSLILESASTNQTSMYLCASSLWTSGLQETQYFGPGTRLLVL.

The chain has TRBV6-9 and TRBJ1-2, with TRBD1 as a possible D gene (6 bases). Germline CDR1 MNHGY, CDR2 SVAAGI. Trimming shortened V by 6 bases and J by 7 bases, and 18 bases separated the two germline ends. This CDR3 is 14 amino acids long. For the CDR3, the DNA is TGTGCCAGCAGGGCCCCGGTACAGGGATTTGGCTACACCTTC. It codes for CASRAPVQGFGYTF.

The chain couples TRBV4-2 to TRBJ2-2; the match to TRBD2 covers 13 bases. Per the germline V gene, CDR1 is LGHNA and CDR2 is YNFKEQ. Losses at the gene ends were 1 base for V and 5 bases for J; bases not matched to a gene: 13. The CDR3 length is 20 residues. CDR3 amino acids: CASSQAEGTSGAPFTGELFF. The CDR3 DNA sequence: TGTGCCAGCAGCCAAGCGGAGGGGACTAGCGGGGCTCCATTTACCGGGGAGCTGTTTTTT.

The chain joins TRBV6-1 to TRBJ2-5; the D is unclear. CDR1 is MNHNS, CDR2 SASEGT, per germline. The CDR3 is made up of 13 amino acids. Trimming left V 5 bases short and J 2 bases short, with 9 bases between. The CDR3 is CASSNMEQETQYF. The CDR3 DNA reads TGTGCCAGCAGTAATATGGAGCAAGAGACCCAGTACTTC.

The CDR3 coding sequence is TGCAGCGTTGAGGGCGGGACGAGATACAATGAGCAGTTCTTC. This sequence encodes CSVEGGTRYNEQFF. V is TRBV29-1 and J is TRBJ2-1, with D maybe TRBD2 (6 bases). V was shortened by 3 bases and J by 4 bases, with 13 bases between the two germline ends. This CDR3 region has 14 residues. Germline values: CDR1 SQVTM, CDR2 ANQGSEA.

This chain joins TRBV6-1 and TRBJ2-1, with 8 bases matching TRBD2. The CDR3 sequence is 15 residues long. The germline CDR1 and CDR2 sequences are MNHNS and SASEGT. Germline trimming cut 6 bases from V and 9 bases from J; bases unmatched to any gene: 13. The CDR3 region is CASSGGGPWFVEQFF. The CDR3 DNA follows: TGTGCCAGCAGCGGGGGGGGGCCCTGGTTTGTTGAGCAGTTCTTC.

Regarding this clone: A read error may account for a junction end that differs from germline. J is TRBJ2-1 and V is TRBV5-1, with 13 bases matching TRBD2. The CDR3 is 12 amino acids. Germline CDR1 and CDR2: SGHRS and YFSETQ. The CDR3 loop is CASSGGTSGKIF. CDR3 coding DNA: TGCGCCAGCAGCGGGGGGACTAGCGGGAAGATCTTC.

The J gene is TRBJ1-6, the V gene TRBV2; D unresolved. Germline loops: CDR1 SNHLY, CDR2 FYNNEI. The length of the CDR3 is 16 residues. Trimming cost V 3 bases and J 4 bases, with 13 bases left between them. The chain's CDR3 is CASSEWSSAYNSPLHF. Here the CDR3 DNA reads TGTGCCAGCAGTGAGTGGTCCAGCGCGTATAATTCACCCCTCCACTTT.

The chain carries TRBV28 and TRBJ2-7; D gene uncertain. The CDR3 length is 14 residues. Germline V lookup: CDR1 MDHEN, CDR2 SYDVKM. V lost 2 bases, J lost 3 bases, and 11 bases lay in between. In DNA, the CDR3 is TGTGCCAGCAGTTTAAGTGGCAGGTTCTACGAGCAGTACTTC. This sequence encodes CASSLSGRFYEQYF.

The chain links TRBV29-1 to TRBJ2-7, with 7 bases that match TRBD1. CDR1 is SQVTM, CDR2 ANQGSEA, per germline. CDR3 length: 16 amino acids. Trimming took 0 bases from V and 4 from J; bases not matched to a gene: 12. The CDR3 sequence: CSVEDDREHSSYEQYF. DNA of the CDR3: TGCAGCGTTGAAGATGACAGGGAACATTCATCTTACGAGCAGTACTTC.

This chain uses TRBV6-5 with TRBJ1-1; D is unclear. The length of the CDR3 is 15 residues. Trimming stripped 1 base from V and 5 bases from J, with 14 bases between. Germline CDR1 MNHEY, CDR2 SVGAGI. CDR3 nucleotide sequence: TGTGCCAGCAGTTACTTAAGCGAGGCCCGAACTGAAGCTTTCTTT. It specifies CASSYLSEARTEAFF.

The rearrangement joins TRBV2 to TRBJ2-1; TRBD2 matches at 11 bases. V shed 9 bases and J 3 bases; nucleotides not matched to a gene: 4. The CDR3 covers 14 residues. The germline V gene encodes CDR1 SNHLY and CDR2 FYNNEI. The CDR3 spells CASVAGGNYNEQFF. CDR3 DNA: TGTGCCAGTGTAGCGGGAGGGAACTACAATGAGCAGTTCTTC.

The J gene is TRBJ2-7, the V gene TRBV6-6, with 12 nucleotides matching TRBD1. Trimming removed 8 bases from V and 7 bases from J; junction bases left unmatched: 9. The CDR3 has 14 amino acids. In germline, CDR1 is MNHNY, CDR2 SVGAGI (reference sequence). DNA for the CDR3: TGTGCCAGCCGCCGGGACAGGGGGCTTTGGGAGCAGTACTTC. It encodes CASRRDRGLWEQYF.

CDR3 amino acids: CASSYSGPNQPQHF. In DNA form, the CDR3 reads TGTGCCAGCAGTTATTCTGGGCCGAATCAGCCCCAGCATTTT. This rearrangement joins TRBV6-5 to TRBJ1-5; D is unclear. The V end lost 3 bases, the J end lost 4 bases, and 10 bases lay between the germline ends. Germline CDR1 MNHEY, CDR2 SVGAGI. This CDR3 is built from 14 residues.

The gene calls are TRBV7-7 and TRBJ2-5; 9 positions match TRBD2. The CDR3 has 15 amino acids. Germline V gene data show CDR1 as SSHAT and CDR2 as FNYEAQ (reference sequence). V shed 5 bases and J 5 bases; nucleotides not matched to a gene: 9. The CDR3 region is CASSLIAGVSETQYF. The CDR3 region has the DNA TGTGCCAGCAGCCTAATAGCGGGAGTGAGTGAGACCCAGTACTTC.

V and J are TRBV27 and TRBJ2-3; 7 bases match TRBD2. CDR1 is MNHEY, CDR2 SMNVEV, per germline (reference sequence). The CDR3 sequence is 16 residues long. V was clipped by 2 bases and J by 2 bases; unmatched bases: 7. CDR3 nucleotide sequence: TGTGCCAGCAGTTTACGGCTAGCGGAGCCCACAGATACGCAGTATTTT. Its translation is CASSLRLAEPTDTQYF.